This TCR beta chain was identified in a study of T cells in Graves' hyperthyroidism and ophthalmopathy. Amplified TCR beta CDR3 regions came from RNA transcripts. The HTBI primer set drove a first-round RT-PCR of the TCR CDR3. TCRdb reprocessed the multiplex PCR reads via MiXCR and lists one record per CDR3 protein. This sample yields tens of thousands of distinct CDR3 sequences, of which roughly 56% are seen a single time; 34% belongs to the top ten. The CDR3 is 14 amino acids. Trimming shortened V by 3 bases and J by 2 bases, and 11 bases separated the two germline ends. Germline V lookup: CDR1 SNHLY, CDR2 FYNNEI.

This sequence was found in a man between 18 and 29 years old with Graves' hyperthyroidism. The V gene is TRBV2, the J gene TRBJ2-7; unclear D gene. Input material: peripheral blood or thyroid tissue (not recorded which). The CDR3 loop is CASSDLRKAYEQYF. CDR3 in DNA: TGTGCCAGCAGTGATTTGAGGAAAGCCTACGAGCAGTACTTC.